This T cell receptor (beta chain) was retrieved from a study of cytomegalovirus exposure and HLA in healthy donors. Study results and caveats: The authors enumerated under 200 TCR beta chains as linked to cytomegalovirus. Three chains linked to CMV were shown in vitro to be specific for CMV antigens.

Sequenced by immunoSEQ multiplex PCR; TCRdb stores in-frame clones only, minus some. The sample includes 200,000 or so clones, around 90% seen only once; the top ten take roughly 2%. The CDR3 totals 13 residues. Trimming took 0 bases from V and 4 from J, leaving 4 bases between them. CDR1 and CDR2 (germline): MNHEY, SVGAGI. Notes on this clone: Its antigen remains unidentified.

The sample comprised PBMCs. The sequence was collected from a woman under 30 in good health and CMV-seropositive. This chain connects TRBV6-5 to TRBJ1-5; D not resolved. CDR3 region: CASSYSLNQPQHF. Written as DNA, the CDR3 is TGTGCCAGCAGTTACTCCCTTAATCAGCCCCAGCATTTT.